This T cell receptor (beta chain) was documented in a study of blood T cell repertoires in COVID-19. Study-level information: The samples span acute and convalescent COVID-19 from the United States, Italy and Spain. PBMCs, B-cell-depleted T cells, or T cells provided the cDNA or gDNA that made up the material.

Per the original methods: Amplification from reference gene primers served as the basis for estimated nucleated cell counts. Clones were read by immunoSEQ multiplex PCR, and TCRdb kept only the in-frame ones, dropping some. For V, J and clone size, that table is used; D and trimming come from the DNA. Of roughly 250,000 clones listed, around 89% are singletons. This receptor was taken from a man aged 25 to 40 with acute or convalescent COVID-19. The sample was peripheral blood.

CDR3 sequence reads: CASTVTGSGANVLTF. CDR3 coding DNA: TGTGCCAGCACTGTGACAGGTTCTGGGGCCAACGTCCTGACTTTC. The V and J genes are TRBV28 and TRBJ2-6; tentatively, D is TRBD1 (6 bases). V was clipped by 7 bases and J by 1 base, with 11 bases between them. This CDR3 comprises 15 residues. Germline V CDR1 and CDR2: MDHEN, SYDVKM.